Listed below are T cell receptor beta chains from one sample, sequenced in a study of blood T cell repertoires in COVID-19. Only in-frame clones appear in the TCRdb table, and some are missing; sequencing was by immunoSEQ multiplex PCR. The sample lists some 200,000 clones; roughly 86% were seen once. The sequenced sample was peripheral blood. Every receptor here comes from a woman in her forties or fifties with active or convalescent COVID-19. Both conserved end residues are part of each CDR3. A D gene is named only where the DNA matches it firmly. A row's size may be missing; if present it is once, few, many or a size class.

.	TRBJ2-5	TRBV3-1/TRBV3-2	.	TGTGCCAGCAGCCAAGATCATCGAGAAGAGACCCAGTACTTC	CASSQDHREETQYF
.	TRBJ1-4	TRBV3-1/TRBV3-2	.	TGTGCCAGCAGCCAGAAAACGTTAGATGAAAAACTGTTTTTT	CASSQKTLDEKLFF
.	TRBJ2-6	TRBV6-2/TRBV6-3	.	TGTGCCAGCAGTGCGAGGGGGGGGGCAAGCGTGATGGGCTCTGGGGCCAACGTCCTGACTTTC	CASSARGGASVMGSGANVLTF
.	TRBJ1-1	TRBV4-1	TRBD1	TGCGCCAGCAGCCAAGTAGACAGGGGGTTGTACACTGAAGCTTTCTTT	CASSQVDRGLYTEAFF
.	TRBJ1-3	TRBV11-2	TRBD1	TGTGCCAGCAGCATATCGACAGGGACTGGAAACACCATATATTTT	CASSISTGTGNTIYF
.	TRBJ2-5	TRBV28	TRBD1	TGTGCCAGCACCAGACAGGGTCAAGAGACCCAGTACTTC	CASTRQGQETQYF
once	TRBJ1-2	TRBV30	TRBD1	TGTGCCTGGAGTGTTCCGACAGGGGTCTCGGGAGGCTACACCTTC	CAWSVPTGVSGGYTF
.	TRBJ1-2	TRBV28	.	TGTGCCAGCCACGGAGCTAACTATGGCTACACCTTC	CASHGANYGYTF
once	TRBJ2-3	TRBV7-3	.	TGTGCCAGCAGTTCGGGTTATACAGATACGCAGTATTTT	CASSSGYTDTQYF
once	TRBJ2-3	TRBV5-1	TRBD2	TGCGCCAGCAGCTCACGGACTAGCGGGGTTAGCACAGATACGCAGTATTTT	CASSSRTSGVSTDTQYF
.	TRBJ2-1	TRBV5-1	TRBD2	TGCGCCAGCAGCTTGGGACTAGCGGGGGGCTACAATGAGCAGTTCTTC	CASSLGLAGGYNEQFF
few	TRBJ1-1	TRBV2	TRBD1	TGTGCCAGCAGGACAGGGAGGATGACTGAAGCTTTCTTT	CASRTGRMTEAFF
.	TRBJ1-4	TRBV18	.	TGTGCCAGCTCACCCGACAGGTACAGAGCACTGTTTTTT	CASSPDRYRALFF
.	TRBJ1-4	TRBV2	TRBD1	TGTGCCAGCAAGACAGGGGTAAATGAAAAACTGTTTTTT	CASKTGVNEKLFF
few	TRBJ1-2	TRBV6-2/TRBV6-3	TRBD1	TGTGCCAGCAGTTATCGAGGGACAGGGGTCTATGGCTACACCTTC	CASSYRGTGVYGYTF
.	TRBJ1-4	TRBV28	.	TGTGCCAGCAGCCAGTTCCCCGGACAGAATAATGAAAAGCTGTTTTTT	CASSQFPGQNNEKLFF
.	TRBJ1-2	TRBV6-5	.	TGTGCCAGCAGTTTCGGAACAGGGTGGTATGGCTACACCTTC	CASSFGTGWYGYTF
.	TRBJ1-1	TRBV25-1	TRBD1	TGTGCCAGCAGTGGCTTACCAGGGGGCACTGAAGCTTTCTTT	CASSGLPGGTEAFF
.	TRBJ1-2	TRBV3-1/TRBV3-2	.	TGTGCCAGCAGCCAAGAGGGAGATAGTCACCACTATGGCTACACCTTC	CASSQEGDSHHYGYTF
.	TRBJ1-1	TRBV5-1	.	TGCGCCAGCAGCTTGGCGGGAGGGTGGAACACTGAAGCTTTCTTT	CASSLAGGWNTEAFF
many	TRBJ2-1	TRBV29-1	.	TGCAGCGTGCAACAGGATTTCTCCTACAATGAGCAGTTCTTC	CSVQQDFSYNEQFF
.	TRBJ2-3	TRBV3-1/TRBV3-2	TRBD2	TGTGCCAGCAGCCAAGAAGCGGGAGAAGTCGTAACAGATACGCAGTATTTT	CASSQEAGEVVTDTQYF
.	TRBJ2-3	TRBV19	TRBD1	TGTGCCAGTAGTCGGAATACAGGGGGTCAGGCAGATACGCAGTATTTT	CASSRNTGGQADTQYF
.	TRBJ2-7	TRBV11-2	TRBD2	TGTGCCAGCAGAACTAGGCTAGCGGAGAACTACGAGCAGTACTTC	CASRTRLAENYEQYF
.	TRBJ1-6	TRBV2	.	TGTGCCAGCAGGGCGCAGAGGAGCTCCTATAATTCACCCCTCCACTTT	CASRAQRSSYNSPLHF
.	TRBJ1-2	TRBV28	.	TGTGCCAGCAGCCCGACAGCCAGGGGCGGCTACACCTTC	CASSPTARGGYTF
.	TRBJ1-4	TRBV4-1	TRBD1	TGCGCCAGCAGCCCAGGGGGCCGGGACAGGGGAATCACTAATGAAAAACTGTTTTTT	CASSPGGRDRGITNEKLFF
.	TRBJ1-5	TRBV5-1	.	TGCGCCAGCAGCCCCTGGGGCCGGGATCAGCCCCAGCATTTT	CASSPWGRDQPQHF
.	TRBJ2-3	TRBV5-1	.	TGCGCCAGCAGCTTGGGGACTCAGTCAGATACGCAGTATTTT	CASSLGTQSDTQYF
.	TRBJ1-2	TRBV4-1	.	TGCGCCAGCAGCCAAGATGAGGGTGGCGGCTACACCTTC	CASSQDEGGGYTF
.	TRBJ2-1	TRBV5-4	TRBD2	TGTGCCAGCAGCCTGAGGACTAGCGGGAATGAGCAGTTCTTC	CASSLRTSGNEQFF
.	TRBJ2-3	TRBV5-1	TRBD1	TGCGCCAGCAGTTACACAGGGGGATGGGGCACAGATACGCAGTATTTT	CASSYTGGWGTDTQYF
few	TRBJ2-2	TRBV3-1/TRBV3-2	TRBD2	TGTGCCAGCAGCCTCAAGCCGTGGGAGGGCCGCGGGGAGCTGTTTTTT	CASSLKPWEGRGELFF
.	TRBJ2-7	TRBV5-5	.	TGTGCCAGCAGCTTCGAAAGGGGCAGGGACTACGAGCAGTACTTC	CASSFERGRDYEQYF
.	TRBJ2-3	TRBV28	TRBD1	TGTGCCAGCAGTTCAGGGACAGGGGGTCCCTCAGATACGCAGTATTTT	CASSSGTGGPSDTQYF
.	TRBJ2-1	TRBV20-1	.	TGCAGTGCTAGTCGGGGGACCACAGTCGGTGAGCAGTTCTTC	CSASRGTTVGEQFF
few	TRBJ1-1	TRBV5-1	.	TGCGCCAGCAGCCTCCAGGGTCTTGGCACTGAAGCTTTCTTT	CASSLQGLGTEAFF
.	TRBJ1-5	TRBV4-1	.	TGCGCCAGCAGCCAAGATAGTTGGCAGGGAAATCAGCCCCAGCATTTT	CASSQDSWQGNQPQHF
.	TRBJ1-6	TRBV30	.	TGTGCCTGGAGTGTGTCCGGGGGTGGGTCACCCCTCCACTTT	CAWSVSGGGSPLHF
.	TRBJ2-1	TRBV5-1	TRBD1	TGCGCCAGCAGCTTGAAAAGACAGGGCGAAGGGTCCAATGAGCAGTTCTTC	CASSLKRQGEGSNEQFF
few	TRBJ1-3	TRBV19	.	TGTGCCAGTAGTATAACCTCTACTCGTGGAAACACCATATATTTT	CASSITSTRGNTIYF
.	TRBJ2-3	TRBV18	.	TGTGCCAGCTCACCAAGCGGCCTCACAGATACGCAGTATTTT	CASSPSGLTDTQYF
.	TRBJ1-4	TRBV5-1	TRBD1	TGCGCCAGCAGCCGGGGGACAGGCAATGAAAAACTGTTTTTT	CASSRGTGNEKLFF
few	TRBJ1-1	TRBV6-5	.	TGTGCCAGCAGTTACTCTTCGGGGTTCACTGAAGCTTTCTTT	CASSYSSGFTEAFF
once	TRBJ1-5	TRBV6-1	.	TGTGCCAGCAGTGTAGGAGGGGAGCGGGTTTGGCAGCCCCAGCATTTT	CASSVGGERVWQPQHF
.	TRBJ1-4	TRBV6-5	.	TGTGCCAGCAGCCTTCGGAGGGGCACTGAAAAACTGTTTTTT	CASSLRRGTEKLFF
.	TRBJ1-2	TRBV6-5	TRBD1	TGTGCCAGCAGACCCCCGGGACAGGGGGGTGGCTACACCTTC	CASRPPGQGGGYTF
.	TRBJ2-3	TRBV18	.	TGTGCCAGCTCAATTGGGGTGGACACTTACACAGATACGCAGTATTTT	CASSIGVDTYTDTQYF
.	TRBJ2-1	TRBV6-5	.	TGTGCCAGTCGAGGGACAATTGCCTACTATGAGCAGTTCTTC	CASRGTIAYYEQFF
.	TRBJ2-3	TRBV11-2	.	TGTGCCAGCAGCTTGCGGGGGTCGGGGGGCGGCACAGATACGCAGTATTTT	CASSLRGSGGGTDTQYF
.	TRBJ1-1	TRBV5-4	.	TGTGCCAGCAGCTTGGACCTACAGGTTTTCTTT	CASSLDLQVFF
.	TRBJ2-3	TRBV5-1	TRBD2	TGCGCCAGCAGCGGGGGACTAGCGGGAGACCCCGATACGCAGTATTTT	CASSGGLAGDPDTQYF
.	TRBJ1-5	TRBV7-9	TRBD1	TGTGCCAGCAGCCCGACAGGGAACGGCAATCAGCCCCAGCATTTT	CASSPTGNGNQPQHF
.	TRBJ1-5	TRBV19	TRBD1	TGTGCCAGTAGTATGTGGGACAGGGTCGGAGCCCAGCATTTT	CASSMWDRVGAQHF
.	TRBJ1-1	TRBV4-1	.	TGCGCCAGCAGCCAAGGGTACAGGTCAGGCACTGAAGCTTTCTTT	CASSQGYRSGTEAFF
.	TRBJ1-3	TRBV11-2	TRBD1	TGTGCCAGCAGCTTCCTGGGGACAGGGAAGCCCCTCTCTGGAAACACCATATATTTT	CASSFLGTGKPLSGNTIYF
.	TRBJ2-1	TRBV29-1	.	TGCAGCGTCGGCTGGACAGCAGACAATGAGCAGTTCTTC	CSVGWTADNEQFF
.	TRBJ1-2	TRBV3-1/TRBV3-2	.	TGTGCCAGCAGCCAAGGGTTCTCGTCCACGGCTAGAAGGGGTGGCTACACCTTC	CASSQGFSSTARRGGYTF
.	TRBJ2-5	TRBV11-3	.	TGTGCCAGCAGCGCGACAGCGCTGGAGACCCAGTACTTC	CASSATALETQYF